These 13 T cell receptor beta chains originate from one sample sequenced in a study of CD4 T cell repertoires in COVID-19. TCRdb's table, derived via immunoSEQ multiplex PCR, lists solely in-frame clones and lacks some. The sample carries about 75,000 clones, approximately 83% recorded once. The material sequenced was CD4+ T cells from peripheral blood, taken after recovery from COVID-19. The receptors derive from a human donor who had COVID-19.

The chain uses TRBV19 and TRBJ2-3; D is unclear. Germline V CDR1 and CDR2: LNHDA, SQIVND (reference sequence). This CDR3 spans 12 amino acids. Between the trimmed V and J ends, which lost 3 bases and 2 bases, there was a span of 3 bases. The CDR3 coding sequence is TGTGCCAGTAGTATGGACACAGATACGCAGTATTTT. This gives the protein CASSMDTDTQYF.

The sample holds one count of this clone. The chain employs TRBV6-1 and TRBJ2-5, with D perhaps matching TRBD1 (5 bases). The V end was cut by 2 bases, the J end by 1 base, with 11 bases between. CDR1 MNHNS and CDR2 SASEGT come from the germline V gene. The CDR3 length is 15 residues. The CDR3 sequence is CASSEFRQLQETQYF. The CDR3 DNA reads TGTGCCAGCAGTGAATTCCGACAGCTCCAAGAGACCCAGTACTTC.

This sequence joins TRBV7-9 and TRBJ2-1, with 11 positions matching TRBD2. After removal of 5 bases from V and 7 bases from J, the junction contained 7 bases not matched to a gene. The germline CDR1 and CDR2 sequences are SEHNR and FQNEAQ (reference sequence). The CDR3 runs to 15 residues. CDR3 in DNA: TGTGCCAGCAGCCAGACTAGCGGGGATGTGAATGAGCAGTTCTTC. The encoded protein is CASSQTSGDVNEQFF.

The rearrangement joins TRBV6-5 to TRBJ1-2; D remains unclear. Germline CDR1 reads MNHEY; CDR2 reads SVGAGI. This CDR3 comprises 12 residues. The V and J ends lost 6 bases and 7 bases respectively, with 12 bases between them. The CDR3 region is CASRGIGSGYTF. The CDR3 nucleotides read TGTGCCAGCAGAGGAATCGGCTCTGGCTACACCTTC.

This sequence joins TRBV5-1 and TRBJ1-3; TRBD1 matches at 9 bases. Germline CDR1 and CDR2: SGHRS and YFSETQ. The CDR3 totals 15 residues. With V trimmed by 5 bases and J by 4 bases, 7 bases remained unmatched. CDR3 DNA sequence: TGCGCCAGCAGGGGAACAGGGGGCTCCGGAAACACCATATATTTT. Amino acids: CASRGTGGSGNTIYF.

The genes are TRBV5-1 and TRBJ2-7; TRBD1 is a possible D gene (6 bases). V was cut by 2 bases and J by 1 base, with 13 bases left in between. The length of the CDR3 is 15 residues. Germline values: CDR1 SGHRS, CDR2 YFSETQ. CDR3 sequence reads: CASSFSGTLSYEQYF. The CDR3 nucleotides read TGCGCCAGCAGCTTCTCCGGGACATTATCCTACGAGCAGTACTTC.

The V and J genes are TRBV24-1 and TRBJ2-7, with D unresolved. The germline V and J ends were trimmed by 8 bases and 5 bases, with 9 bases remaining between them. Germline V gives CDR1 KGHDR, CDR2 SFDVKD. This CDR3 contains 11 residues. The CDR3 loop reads CATIFKDEQYF. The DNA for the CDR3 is TGTGCCACCATATTCAAGGACGAGCAGTACTTC.

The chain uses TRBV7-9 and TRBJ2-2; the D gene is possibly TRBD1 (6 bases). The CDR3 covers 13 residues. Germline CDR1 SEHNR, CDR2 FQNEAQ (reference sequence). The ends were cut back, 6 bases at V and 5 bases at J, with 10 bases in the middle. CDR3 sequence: CASSYQGTGELFF. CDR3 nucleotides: TGTGCCAGCAGTTACCAGGGGACCGGGGAGCTGTTTTTT.

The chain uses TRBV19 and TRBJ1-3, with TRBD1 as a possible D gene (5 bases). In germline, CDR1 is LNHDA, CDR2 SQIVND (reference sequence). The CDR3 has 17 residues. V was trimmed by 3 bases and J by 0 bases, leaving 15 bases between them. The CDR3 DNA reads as TGTGCCAGTAGTATTGCTAGAACAGGACTCTCTGGAAACACCATATATTTT. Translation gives CASSIARTGLSGNTIYF.

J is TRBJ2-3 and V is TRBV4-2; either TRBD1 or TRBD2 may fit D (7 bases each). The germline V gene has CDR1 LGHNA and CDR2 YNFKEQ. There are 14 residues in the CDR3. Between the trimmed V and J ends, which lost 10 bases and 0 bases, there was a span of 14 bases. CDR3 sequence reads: CAIQGGPSTDTQYF. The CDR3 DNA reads TGTGCCATCCAGGGGGGGCCGAGCACAGATACGCAGTATTTT.

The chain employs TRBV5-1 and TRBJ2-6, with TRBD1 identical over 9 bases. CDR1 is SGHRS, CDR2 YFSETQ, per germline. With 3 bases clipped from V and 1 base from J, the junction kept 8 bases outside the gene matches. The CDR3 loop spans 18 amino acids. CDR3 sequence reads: CASSYAGTGFSGANVLTF. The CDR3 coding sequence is TGCGCCAGCAGCTATGCTGGGACAGGGTTTTCTGGGGCCAACGTCCTGACTTTC.

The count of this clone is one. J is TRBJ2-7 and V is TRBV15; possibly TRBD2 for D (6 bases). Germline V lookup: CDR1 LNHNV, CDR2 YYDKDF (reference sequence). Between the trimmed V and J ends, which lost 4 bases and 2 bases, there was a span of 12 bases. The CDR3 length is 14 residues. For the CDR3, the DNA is TGTGCCACCAGCATTAGCGGCACGACCTACGAGCAGTACTTC. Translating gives CATSISGTTYEQYF.

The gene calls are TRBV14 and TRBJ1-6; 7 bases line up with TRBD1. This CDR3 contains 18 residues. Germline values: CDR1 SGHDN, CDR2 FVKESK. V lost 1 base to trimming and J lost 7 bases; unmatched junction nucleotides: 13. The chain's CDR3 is CASSQVQSPGQKNSPLHF. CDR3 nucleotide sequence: TGTGCCAGCAGCCAAGTGCAATCTCCGGGACAGAAGAATTCACCCCTCCACTTT.